The entry below describes one T cell receptor beta chain. The CDR3 consists of 15 residues. The ends were cut back, 0 bases at V and 5 bases at J, with 9 bases in the middle. Germline V gene sequence: CDR1 SGHNT, CDR2 YYREEE (reference sequence). Expressed TCRB transcripts got sequenced, as all isolated RNA was reverse transcribed. Sequencing was performed with immunoSEQ multiplex PCR; in TCRdb, only in-frame clones are kept and a portion is missing. The table shows about 44,000 clones, with about 51% occurring only once. The entry originates in a study of beta chain features in type 1 diabetes. The sequenced material came from Tregs from blood. The sequence was obtained from a woman in her late teens or twenties in good health. The V call is TRBV5-4, the J call TRBJ1-6, with unresolved D. The CDR3 loop is CASSLGTQNNSPLHF. The CDR3 DNA follows: TGTGCCAGCAGCTTGGGTACACAAAATAATTCACCCCTCCACTTT.